These 6 T cell receptor beta chains came from one sample sequenced in a study of CD8+ T cells in alopecia areata. After isolation, RNA underwent reverse transcription to generate cDNA as the sequencing template. Using immunoSEQ multiplex PCR, the repertoire was profiled, and TCRdb retains in-frame clones only, with some absent. The data show about 200,000 clones, with about two fifths seen just once and roughly 0.5% held by the top ten. Treatment meaning: oral pan-JAK inhibitor, 5-10 mg twice daily. Material: CD4+ T cells sorted from blood, obtained between weeks 30 and 35, from a patient treated with tofacitinib. The receptors derive from a human donor with alopecia areata.

This clone has just a few counts. The chain joins TRBV7-2 to TRBJ1-5, with 7 positions matching TRBD1. This CDR3 contains 15 residues. After removal of 1 base from V and 4 bases from J, the junction contained 4 bases not matched to a gene. Germline V gene lookup returns CDR1 SGHTA and CDR2 FQGNSA. CDR3 nucleotide sequence: TGTGCCAGCAGCTTAGTAACACAGGGGAATCAGCCCCAGCATTTT. Protein sequence: CASSLVTQGNQPQHF.

Only a few counts were recorded for this clone. V usage is TRBV7-2 and J usage is TRBJ2-4; D may be TRBD2 (6 bases). CDR3 length equals 17 residues. Trimming took 4 bases from V and 0 from J, leaving 16 bases between them. The V gene's germline CDR1 is SGHTA and CDR2 FQGNSA. CDR3: CASSSQGGGVAKNIQYF. CDR3 DNA sequence: TGTGCCAGCAGCTCCCAGGGAGGAGGAGTAGCCAAAAACATTCAGTACTTC.

This clone was recorded at least ten times. The chain employs TRBV7-9 and TRBJ2-7; 10 bases map to TRBD1. V gave up 3 bases and J gave up 0 bases; unmatched junction bases: 8. CDR3 size: 17 residues. Germline loops: CDR1 SEHNR, CDR2 FQNEAQ (reference sequence). CDR3 in amino acids: CASSFNPRDRGSYEQYF. CDR3 DNA sequence: TGTGCCAGCAGCTTCAATCCCCGGGACAGGGGCTCCTACGAGCAGTACTTC.

The chain uses TRBV7-9 and TRBJ2-7; weak D call: TRBD2 (6 bases). V was trimmed by 3 bases and J by 12 bases, leaving 12 bases between them. CDR1 and CDR2 (germline): SEHNR, FQNEAQ (reference sequence). The CDR3 runs 11 residues. For the CDR3, the DNA is TGTGCCAGCAGCTTCGGCCTAGCGCCGTACTTC. Translating it yields CASSFGLAPYF. Looking up the rest from reference TRBV7-9 and TRBJ2-7 gives the full variable domain: DTGVSQNPRHKITKRGQNVTFRCDPISEHNRLYWYRQTLGQGPEFLTYFQNEAQLEKSRLLSDRFSAERPKGSFSTLEIQRTEQGDSAMYLCASSFGLAPYFGPGTRLTVT.

V is TRBV30 and J is TRBJ1-2; TRBD1 agrees at 12 bases. There are 14 residues in the CDR3. The germline V gene encodes CDR1 GTSNPN and CDR2 SVGIG (reference sequence). Trimming removed 4 bases from V and 7 bases from J; junction bases left unmatched: 7. The CDR3 DNA reads TGTGCCTGGAACCCGGGACAGGGGGCCAGTGGCTACACCTTC. Encoded protein: CAWNPGQGASGYTF.

This clone was observed a handful of times. The CDR3 loop reads CASSLGTASTRTEAFF. In DNA, the CDR3 is TGCGCCAGCAGCTTAGGGACAGCCTCAACGAGGACTGAAGCTTTCTTT. The chain recombines TRBV5-1 with TRBJ1-1; TRBD1 agrees at 7 bases. After removal of 2 bases from V and 5 bases from J, the junction contained 12 bases not matched to a gene. This CDR3 contains 16 residues. The V gene's germline CDR1 is SGHRS and CDR2 YFSETQ.